These T cell receptor beta chains were read from a single sample in a study of blood T cell repertoires in COVID-19. The assay was immunoSEQ multiplex PCR, and TCRdb's table has in-frame clones only and misses some. The table has around 250,000 clones, 70% to 90% seen once. The sample was PBMCs or T cells enriched from blood (not recorded which). These receptors were obtained from a woman in her 50s who had recovered from COVID-19. Each CDR3 is given with its conserved first and last residue. The D gene is left open where the match is weak. A clone size is listed for some rows: how often the clone was seen (once, few, many), or a class if it is expanded.

cdr3_aa cdr3_nt clone_size v_call d_call j_call
CASSDGSMNTEAFF TGCGCCAGCAGTGATGGGAGTATGAACACTGAAGCTTTCTTT - TRBV10-1 - TRBJ1-1
CASSPGLTDEKLFF TGTGCCAGCAGCCCCGGACTGACCGATGAAAAACTGTTTTTT - TRBV6-2/TRBV6-3 - TRBJ1-4
CASSPGTGGNEQFF TGTGCCAGCAGCCCCGGGACAGGGGGCAATGAGCAGTTCTTC - TRBV5-6 TRBD1 TRBJ2-1
CASSQGQGFSGELFF TGTGCCAGCAGCCAGGGACAGGGTTTCTCCGGGGAGCTGTTTTTT - TRBV14 TRBD1 TRBJ2-2
CASSISHLGGYEQYF TGTGCCAGTAGTATTAGCCATCTAGGAGGCTACGAGCAGTACTTC - TRBV19 - TRBJ2-7
CASSIGSGSISDTQYF TGTGCCAGTAGTATTGGGAGCGGGAGTATATCAGATACGCAGTATTTT - TRBV19 TRBD2 TRBJ2-3
CASSLWTSGLGDTQYF TGTGCCAGCAGCTTATGGACTAGCGGGTTGGGAGATACGCAGTATTTT - TRBV7-8 TRBD2 TRBJ2-3
CASSLPGLSYEQYF TGTGCCAGCAGCTTGCCCGGGTTGTCCTACGAGCAGTACTTC - TRBV5-6 - TRBJ2-7
CASSRKETGYEKLFF TGTGCCAGCAGCCGAAAAGAGACAGGGTATGAAAAACTGTTTTTT - TRBV7-9 TRBD1 TRBJ1-4
CASSQASSGSSSYEQYF TGTGCCAGCAGCCAGGCGTCTAGCGGGTCAAGCTCCTACGAGCAGTACTTC - TRBV4-2 TRBD2 TRBJ2-7
CASRIGVAGGDQETQYF TGTGCCAGCAGGATAGGGGTCGCGGGAGGGGATCAAGAGACCCAGTACTTC - TRBV27 TRBD2 TRBJ2-5
CASSKGQGVNYGYTF TGCGCCAGCAGCAAAGGACAGGGAGTGAACTATGGCTACACCTTC - TRBV5-1 TRBD1 TRBJ1-2
CASSFVGEGYGYTF TGTGCCAGCAGCTTTGTGGGGGAGGGCTATGGCTACACCTTC - TRBV7-2 - TRBJ1-2
CAIRLAASYEQYF TGTGCCATCAGGCTAGCGGCGTCCTACGAGCAGTACTTC - TRBV10-3 TRBD2 TRBJ2-7
CAISDRRVSYEQYF TGTGCCATCAGTGATCGGAGGGTATCCTACGAGCAGTACTTC - TRBV10-3 - TRBJ2-7
CASRRAGTGGEKLFF TGTGCCAGCAGAAGAGCCGGGACAGGGGGAGAAAAACTGTTTTTT - TRBV6-1 TRBD1 TRBJ1-4
CASSRQGSNQPQHF TGTGCCAGCAGTCGACAGGGGTCCAATCAGCCCCAGCATTTT - TRBV27 TRBD1 TRBJ1-5
CASSFGGKGNEQFF TGTGCCAGCAGTTTCGGCGGGAAAGGTAATGAGCAGTTCTTC - TRBV27 - TRBJ2-1
CASSLNLAGTPYEQYF TGTGCCAGCAGCTTGAACCTAGCGGGGACCCCCTACGAGCAGTACTTC once TRBV5-4 TRBD2 TRBJ2-7
CASSRDSPFSRETQYF TGCGCCAGCAGCCGGGACTCACCTTTCAGTCGAGAGACCCAGTACTTC - TRBV5-1 - TRBJ2-5
CASSSRAGGTGELFF TGTGCCAGCAGTTCCCGAGCGGGAGGCACCGGGGAGCTGTTTTTT few TRBV6-2/TRBV6-3 TRBD2 TRBJ2-2
CASSPPGGYGTEAFF TGTGCCAGCTCACCACCGGGGGGGTACGGCACTGAAGCTTTCTTT - TRBV18 - TRBJ1-1
CASSLASVASGTAGELFF TGCGCCAGCAGCTTGGCCTCGGTGGCTAGCGGGACAGCCGGGGAGCTGTTTTTT - TRBV5-1 TRBD2 TRBJ2-2
CASSKGTSGRASEQYF TGCGCCAGCAGCAAAGGGACTAGCGGGAGGGCCAGTGAGCAGTACTTC - TRBV5-1 TRBD2 TRBJ2-7
CASKFRGEQYF TGTGCCAGCAAGTTTAGGGGCGAGCAGTACTTC - TRBV2 - TRBJ2-7
CASSMGGRGQPQHF TGTGCCAGTAGTATGGGAGGTCGGGGTCAGCCCCAGCATTTT - TRBV19 - TRBJ1-5
CASSSTGEGNTIYF TGTGCCAGCAGCTCGACAGGGGAGGGAAACACCATATATTTT - TRBV5-4 TRBD1 TRBJ1-3
CASSGVMGRQYF TGTGCCAGCAGCGGAGTAATGGGTCGGCAGTACTTC few TRBV7-9 - TRBJ2-7
CASTAGNSRNAFF TGCGCCAGCACGGCGGGGAACAGTCGGAATGCTTTCTTT - TRBV5-1 - TRBJ1-1
CASSYDPAGSREKLFF TGTGCCAGCAGTTACGATCCGGCAGGCTCACGAGAAAAACTGTTTTTT few TRBV6-5 - TRBJ1-4
CASSPPPGTPGGGGEGAQYF TGTGCCAGCTCACCGCCCCCCGGGACTCCCGGGGGTGGTGGTGAAGGAGCGCAGTACTTC - TRBV18 - TRBJ2-7
CASSPSSPGEGYTF TGTGCCAGCTCACCATCGTCTCCGGGGGAGGGCTACACCTTC - TRBV18 - TRBJ1-2
CASSFGGANYGYTF TGTGCCAGCAGCTTCGGGGGAGCTAACTATGGCTACACCTTC - TRBV7-3 - TRBJ1-2
CASSPTGNNYGYTF TGTGCCAGCAGTCCAACAGGGAATAACTATGGCTACACCTTC - TRBV27 - TRBJ1-2
CASSPAKNIQYF TGTGCCAGCAGTCCGGCCAAAAACATTCAGTACTTC - TRBV28 - TRBJ2-4
CASSPRTSGRGTDTQYF TGTGCCAGCAGTCCTCGGACTAGCGGGAGGGGGACAGATACGCAGTATTTT - TRBV27 TRBD2 TRBJ2-3
CASSAGLSTDTQYF TGCGCCAGCAGCGCGGGACTCTCCACAGATACGCAGTATTTT - TRBV5-1 - TRBJ2-3
CASTPSGQPNNEQFF TGTGCCAGCACCCCCTCCGGACAACCAAACAATGAGCAGTTCTTC - TRBV9 - TRBJ2-1
CASSQLSGSGEQYF TGTGCCAGCAGCCAACTTAGCGGGAGCGGCGAGCAGTACTTC - TRBV3-1/TRBV3-2 TRBD2 TRBJ2-7
CATSDAAGSGTDTQYF TGTGCCACCAGTGATGCCGCAGGGTCGGGCACAGATACGCAGTATTTT - TRBV24-1 - TRBJ2-3
CASSKGLGGETQYF TGTGCCAGCAGCAAGGGCCTGGGAGGGGAGACCCAGTACTTC - TRBV27 TRBD2 TRBJ2-5
CASSLGQGGKGDQPQHF TGTGCCAGCAGCCTGGGACAGGGTGGTAAGGGGGATCAGCCCCAGCATTTT - TRBV3-1/TRBV3-2 TRBD1 TRBJ1-5
CASGVRGGTGELFF TGTGCCAGCGGGGTGCGAGGGGGCACCGGGGAGCTGTTTTTT once TRBV19 - TRBJ2-2
CASSYYSSYNEQFF TGTGCCAGCAGCTATTATTCGTCCTACAATGAGCAGTTCTTC once TRBV11-3 - TRBJ2-1
CASSQGTGQFSNGYTF TGTGCCAGCTCACAGGGGACAGGACAATTTAGTAATGGCTACACCTTC once TRBV18 TRBD1 TRBJ1-2
CASSRGQYNEQFF TGTGCCAGCAGTCGGGGACAGTACAATGAGCAGTTCTTC - TRBV12-3/TRBV12-4 TRBD1 TRBJ2-1